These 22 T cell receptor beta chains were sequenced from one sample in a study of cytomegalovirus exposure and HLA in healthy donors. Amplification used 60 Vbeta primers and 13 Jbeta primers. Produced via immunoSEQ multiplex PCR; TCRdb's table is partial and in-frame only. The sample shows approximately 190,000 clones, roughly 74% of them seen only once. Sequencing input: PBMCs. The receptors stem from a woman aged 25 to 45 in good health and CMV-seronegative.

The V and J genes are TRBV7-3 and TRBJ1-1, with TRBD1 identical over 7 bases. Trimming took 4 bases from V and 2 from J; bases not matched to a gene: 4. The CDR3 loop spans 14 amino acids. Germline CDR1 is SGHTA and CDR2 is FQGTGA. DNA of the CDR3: TGTGCCAGCAGCTACGGGACAGCTAACACTGAAGCTTTCTTT. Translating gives CASSYGTANTEAFF.

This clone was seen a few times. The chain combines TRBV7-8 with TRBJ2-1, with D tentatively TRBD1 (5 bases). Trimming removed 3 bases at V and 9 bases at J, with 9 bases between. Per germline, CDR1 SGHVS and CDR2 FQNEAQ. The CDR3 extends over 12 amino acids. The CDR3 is CASSFWGGEQFF. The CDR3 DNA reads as TGTGCCAGCAGCTTCTGGGGCGGTGAGCAGTTCTTC. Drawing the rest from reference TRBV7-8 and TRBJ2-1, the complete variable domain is GAGVSQSPRYKVAKRGQDVALRCDPISGHVSLFWYQQALGQGPEFLTYFQNEAQLDKSGLPSDRFFAERPEGSVSTLKIQRTQQEDSAVYLCASSFWGGEQFFGPGTRLTVL.

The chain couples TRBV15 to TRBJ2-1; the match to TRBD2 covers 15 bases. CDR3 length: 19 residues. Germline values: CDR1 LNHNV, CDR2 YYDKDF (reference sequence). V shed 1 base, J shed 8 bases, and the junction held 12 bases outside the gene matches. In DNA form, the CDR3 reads TGTGCCACCAGCAGAGGGACTAGCGGGAGGGCAGCGCGGTGGGATGAGCAGTTCTTC. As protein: CATSRGTSGRAARWDEQFF.

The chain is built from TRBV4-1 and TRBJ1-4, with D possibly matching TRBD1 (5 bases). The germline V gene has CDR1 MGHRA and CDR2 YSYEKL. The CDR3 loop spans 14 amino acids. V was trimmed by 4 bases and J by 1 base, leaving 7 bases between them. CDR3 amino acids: CASSRGGTNEKLFF. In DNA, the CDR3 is TGCGCCAGCAGCCGGGGCGGAACTAATGAAAAACTGTTTTTT.

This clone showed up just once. The CDR3 sequence is CASSYQRTGEAFF. CDR3 coding DNA: TGTGCCAGCAGTTACCAAAGAACAGGTGAAGCTTTCTTT. V usage is TRBV6-6 and J usage is TRBJ1-1; perhaps TRBD1 as D (5 bases). CDR1 and CDR2 (germline): MNHNY, SVGAGI (reference sequence). Trimming took off 2 bases at V and 7 bases at J, with 11 bases between the two ends. The length of the CDR3 is 13 residues.

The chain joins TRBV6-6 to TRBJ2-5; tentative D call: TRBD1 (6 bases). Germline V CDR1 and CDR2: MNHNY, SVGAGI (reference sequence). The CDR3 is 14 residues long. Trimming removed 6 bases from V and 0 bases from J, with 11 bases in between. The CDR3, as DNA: TGTGCCAGCAGGACCCAGGGGAACCAAGAGACCCAGTACTTC. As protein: CASRTQGNQETQYF.

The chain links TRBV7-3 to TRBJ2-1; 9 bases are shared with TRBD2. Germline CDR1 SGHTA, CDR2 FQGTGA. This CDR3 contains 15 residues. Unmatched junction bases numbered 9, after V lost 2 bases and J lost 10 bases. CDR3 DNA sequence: TGTGCCAGCAGCTTATTTGTAGCGGGAGAAAGGGAGCAGTTCTTC. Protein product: CASSLFVAGEREQFF.

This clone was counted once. CDR3: CASSQTGAGGETQYF. The CDR3 DNA sequence: TGCGCCAGCAGCCAGACTGGGGCAGGGGGGGAGACCCAGTACTTC. The V and J genes are TRBV4-3 and TRBJ2-5; maybe TRBD1 (7 bases). This CDR3 spans 15 amino acids. Deletions cut 3 bases from V and 5 bases from J, with 16 bases between. The V gene's germline CDR1 is LGHNA and CDR2 YSLEER.

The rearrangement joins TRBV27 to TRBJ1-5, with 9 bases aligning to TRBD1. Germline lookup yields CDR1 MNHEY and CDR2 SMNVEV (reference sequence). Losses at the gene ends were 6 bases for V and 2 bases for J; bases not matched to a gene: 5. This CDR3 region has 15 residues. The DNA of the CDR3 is TGTGCCAGCAGCAGGGACAGGGCAGGCAATCAGCCCCAGCATTTT. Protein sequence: CASSRDRAGNQPQHF.

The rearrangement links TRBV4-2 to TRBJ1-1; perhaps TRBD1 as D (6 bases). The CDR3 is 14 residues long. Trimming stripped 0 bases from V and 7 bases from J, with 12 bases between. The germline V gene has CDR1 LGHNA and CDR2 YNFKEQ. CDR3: CASSQDNRVGEAFF. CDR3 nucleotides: TGTGCCAGCAGCCAAGATAACAGGGTGGGTGAAGCTTTCTTT.

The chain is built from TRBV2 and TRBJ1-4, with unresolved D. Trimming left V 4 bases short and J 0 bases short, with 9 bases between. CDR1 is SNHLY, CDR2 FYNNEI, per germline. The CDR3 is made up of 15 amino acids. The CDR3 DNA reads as TGTGCCAGCAGTGCCCAGATTGCAACTAATGAAAAACTGTTTTTT. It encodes CASSAQIATNEKLFF.

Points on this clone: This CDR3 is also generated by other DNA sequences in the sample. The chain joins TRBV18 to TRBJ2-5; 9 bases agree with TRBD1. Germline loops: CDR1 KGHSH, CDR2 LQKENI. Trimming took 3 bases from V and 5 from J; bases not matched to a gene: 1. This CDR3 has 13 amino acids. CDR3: CASSPGQGETQYF. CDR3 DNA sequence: TGTGCCAGCTCACCGGGACAGGGTGAGACCCAGTACTTC.

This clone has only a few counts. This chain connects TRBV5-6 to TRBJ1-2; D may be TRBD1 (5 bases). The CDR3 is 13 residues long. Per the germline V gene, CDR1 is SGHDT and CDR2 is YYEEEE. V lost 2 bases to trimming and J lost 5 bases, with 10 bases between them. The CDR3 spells CASSLPGSYGYTF. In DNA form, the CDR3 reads TGTGCCAGCAGCTTACCAGGGTCGTATGGCTACACCTTC.

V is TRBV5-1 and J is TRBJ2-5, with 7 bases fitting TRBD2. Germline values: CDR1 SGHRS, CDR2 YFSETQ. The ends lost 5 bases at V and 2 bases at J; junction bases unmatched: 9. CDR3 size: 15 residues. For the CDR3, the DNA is TGCGCCAGCAGAAGCCGGGGGGACTCTCAAGAGACCCAGTACTTC. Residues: CASRSRGDSQETQYF. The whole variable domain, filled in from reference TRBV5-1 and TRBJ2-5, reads KAGVTQTPRYLIKTRGQQVTLSCSPISGHRSVSWYQQTPGQGLQFLFEYFSETQRNKGNFPGRFSGRQFSNSRSEMNVSTLELGDSALYLCASRSRGDSQETQYFGPGTRLLVL.

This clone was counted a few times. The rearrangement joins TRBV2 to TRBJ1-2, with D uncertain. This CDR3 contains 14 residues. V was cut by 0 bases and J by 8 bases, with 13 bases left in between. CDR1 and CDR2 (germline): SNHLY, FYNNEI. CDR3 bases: TGTGCCAGCAGTGAAGCGCGGCGGCCCCTGGGCTACACCTTC. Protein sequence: CASSEARRPLGYTF.

This CDR3 reads CASSQRTEGSTGNTIYF. In DNA, the CDR3 is TGCGCCAGCAGCCAACGAACGGAGGGGTCGACTGGAAACACCATATATTTT. This rearrangement joins TRBV4-1 to TRBJ1-3; possible D gene TRBD1, 5 bases. Germline V gene sequence: CDR1 MGHRA, CDR2 YSYEKL. CDR3 length: 17 residues. Trimming removed 2 bases at V and 2 bases at J, with 16 bases between.

CDR3 loop: CASSLARLAGDTGELFF. The CDR3 DNA is TGTGCCAGCAGCTTGGCCAGGCTAGCGGGAGACACCGGGGAGCTGTTTTTT. The V gene is TRBV5-4, the J gene TRBJ2-2; 10 bases are shared with TRBD2. The CDR3 runs to 17 residues. The germline V gene encodes CDR1 SGHNT and CDR2 YYREEE (reference sequence). With V trimmed by 0 bases and J by 3 bases, 5 bases remained unmatched. The whole variable domain, remainder taken from reference TRBV5-4 and TRBJ2-2, is ETGVTQSPTHLIKTRGQQVTLRCSSQSGHNTVSWYQQALGQGPQFIFQYYREEENGRGNFPPRFSGLQFPNYSSELNVNALELDDSALYLCASSLARLAGDTGELFFGEGSRLTVL.

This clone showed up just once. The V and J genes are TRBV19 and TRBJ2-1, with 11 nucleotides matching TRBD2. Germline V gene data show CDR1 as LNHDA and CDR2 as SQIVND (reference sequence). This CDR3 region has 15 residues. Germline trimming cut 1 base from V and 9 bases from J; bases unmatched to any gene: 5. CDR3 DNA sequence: TGTGCCAGTAGTATAGTAGCGGGGGGGCCGGGTGAGCAGTTCTTC. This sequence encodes CASSIVAGGPGEQFF.

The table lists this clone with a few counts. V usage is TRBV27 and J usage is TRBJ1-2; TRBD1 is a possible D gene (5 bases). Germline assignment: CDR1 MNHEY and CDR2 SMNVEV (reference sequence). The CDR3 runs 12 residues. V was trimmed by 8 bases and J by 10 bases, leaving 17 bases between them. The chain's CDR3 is CASRGTSGVYTF. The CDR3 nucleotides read TGTGCCAGCCGCGGGACCTCGGGAGTCTACACCTTC.

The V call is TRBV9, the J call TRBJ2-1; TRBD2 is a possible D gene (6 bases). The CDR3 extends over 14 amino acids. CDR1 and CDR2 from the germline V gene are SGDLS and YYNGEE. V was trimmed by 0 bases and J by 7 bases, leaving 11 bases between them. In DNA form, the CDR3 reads TGTGCCAGCAGCGTAGTCGGGAGTGGAAATGAGCAGTTCTTC. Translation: CASSVVGSGNEQFF.

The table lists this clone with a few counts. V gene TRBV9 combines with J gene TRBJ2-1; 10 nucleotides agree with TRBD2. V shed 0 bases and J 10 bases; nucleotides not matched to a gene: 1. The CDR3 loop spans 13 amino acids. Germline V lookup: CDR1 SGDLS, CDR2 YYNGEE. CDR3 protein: CASSVELAGEQFF. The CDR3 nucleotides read TGTGCCAGCAGCGTAGAACTAGCGGGGGAGCAGTTCTTC.

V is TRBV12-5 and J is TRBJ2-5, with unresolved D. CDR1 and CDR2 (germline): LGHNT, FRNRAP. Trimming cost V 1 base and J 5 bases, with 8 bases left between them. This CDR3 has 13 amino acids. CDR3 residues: CASGLDIGETQYF. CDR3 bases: TGTGCTAGTGGTTTGGATATCGGGGAGACCCAGTACTTC.